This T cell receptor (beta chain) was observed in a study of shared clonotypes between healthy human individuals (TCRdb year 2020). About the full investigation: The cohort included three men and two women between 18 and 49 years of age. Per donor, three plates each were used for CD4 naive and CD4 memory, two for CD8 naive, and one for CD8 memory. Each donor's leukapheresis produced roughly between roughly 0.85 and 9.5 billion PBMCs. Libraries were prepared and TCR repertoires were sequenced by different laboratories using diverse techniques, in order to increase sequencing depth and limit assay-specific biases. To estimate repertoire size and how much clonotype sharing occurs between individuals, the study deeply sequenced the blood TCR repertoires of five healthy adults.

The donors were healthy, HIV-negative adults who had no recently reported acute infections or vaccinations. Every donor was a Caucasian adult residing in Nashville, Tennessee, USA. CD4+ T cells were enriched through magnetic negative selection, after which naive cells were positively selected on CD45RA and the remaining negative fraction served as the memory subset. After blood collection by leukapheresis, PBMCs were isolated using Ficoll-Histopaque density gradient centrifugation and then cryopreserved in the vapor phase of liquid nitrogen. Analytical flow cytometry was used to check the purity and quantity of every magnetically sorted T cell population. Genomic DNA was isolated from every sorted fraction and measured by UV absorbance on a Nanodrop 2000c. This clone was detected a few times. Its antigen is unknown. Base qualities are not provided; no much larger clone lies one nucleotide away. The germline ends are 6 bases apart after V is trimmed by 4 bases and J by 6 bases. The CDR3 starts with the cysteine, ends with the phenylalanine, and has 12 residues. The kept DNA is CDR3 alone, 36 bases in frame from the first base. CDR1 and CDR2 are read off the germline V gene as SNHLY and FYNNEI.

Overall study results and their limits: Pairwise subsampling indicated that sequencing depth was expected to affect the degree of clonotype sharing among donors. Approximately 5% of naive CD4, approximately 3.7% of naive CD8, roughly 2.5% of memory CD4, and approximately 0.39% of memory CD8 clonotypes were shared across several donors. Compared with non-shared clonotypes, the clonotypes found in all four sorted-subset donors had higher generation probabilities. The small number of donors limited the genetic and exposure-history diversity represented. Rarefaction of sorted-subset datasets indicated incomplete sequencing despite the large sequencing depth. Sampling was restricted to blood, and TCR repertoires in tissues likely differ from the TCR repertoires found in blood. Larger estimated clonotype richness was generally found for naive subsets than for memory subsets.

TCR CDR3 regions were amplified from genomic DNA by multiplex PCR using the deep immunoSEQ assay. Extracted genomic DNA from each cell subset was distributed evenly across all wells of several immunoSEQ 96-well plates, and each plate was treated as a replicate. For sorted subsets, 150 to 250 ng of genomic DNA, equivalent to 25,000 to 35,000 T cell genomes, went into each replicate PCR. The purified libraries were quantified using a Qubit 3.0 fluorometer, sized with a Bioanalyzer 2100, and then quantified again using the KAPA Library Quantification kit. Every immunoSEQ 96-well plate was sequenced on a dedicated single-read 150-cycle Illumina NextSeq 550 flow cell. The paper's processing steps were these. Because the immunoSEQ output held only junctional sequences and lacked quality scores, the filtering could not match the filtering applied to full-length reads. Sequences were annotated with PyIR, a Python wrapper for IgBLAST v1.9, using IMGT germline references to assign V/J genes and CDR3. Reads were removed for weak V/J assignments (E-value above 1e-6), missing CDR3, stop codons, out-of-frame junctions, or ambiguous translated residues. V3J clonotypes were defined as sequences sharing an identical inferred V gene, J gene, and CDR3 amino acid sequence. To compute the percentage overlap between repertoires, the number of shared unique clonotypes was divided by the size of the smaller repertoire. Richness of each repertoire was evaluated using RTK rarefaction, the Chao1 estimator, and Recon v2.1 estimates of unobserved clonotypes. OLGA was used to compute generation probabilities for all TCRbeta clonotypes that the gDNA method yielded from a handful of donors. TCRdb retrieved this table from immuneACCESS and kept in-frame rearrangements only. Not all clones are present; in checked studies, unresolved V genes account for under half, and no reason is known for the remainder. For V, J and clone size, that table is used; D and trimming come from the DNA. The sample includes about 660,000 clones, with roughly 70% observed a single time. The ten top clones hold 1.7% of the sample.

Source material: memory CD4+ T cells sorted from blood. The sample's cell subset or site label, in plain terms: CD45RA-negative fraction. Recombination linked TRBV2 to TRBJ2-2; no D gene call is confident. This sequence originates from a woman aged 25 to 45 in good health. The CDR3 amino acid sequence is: CASSGTAGELFF. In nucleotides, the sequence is TGTGCCAGCAGTGGGACGGCCGGGGAGCTGTTTTTT.